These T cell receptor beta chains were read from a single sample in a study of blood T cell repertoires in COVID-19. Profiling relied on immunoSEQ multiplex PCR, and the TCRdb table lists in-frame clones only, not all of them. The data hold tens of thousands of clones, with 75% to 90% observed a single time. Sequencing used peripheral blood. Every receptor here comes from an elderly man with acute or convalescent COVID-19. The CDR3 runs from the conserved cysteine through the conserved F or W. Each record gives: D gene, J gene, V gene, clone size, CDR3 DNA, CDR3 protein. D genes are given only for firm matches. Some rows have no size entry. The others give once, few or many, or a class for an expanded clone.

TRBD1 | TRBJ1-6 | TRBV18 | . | TGTGCCAGCTCACCGATGGACAGGGGCCTCAATTCACCCCTCCACTTT | CASSPMDRGLNSPLHF
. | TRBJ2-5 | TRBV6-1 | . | TGTGCCAGCAGTGAGCAGGGTGGGTTGGAGACCCAGTACTTC | CASSEQGGLETQYF
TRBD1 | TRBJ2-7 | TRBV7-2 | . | TGTGCCAGCAGCCCTATGACAGGGGGCGGATTTTACGAGCAGTACTTC | CASSPMTGGGFYEQYF
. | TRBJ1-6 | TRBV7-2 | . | TGTGCCAGCAGCCCAACAGGAGGGGATTCACCCCTCCACTTT | CASSPTGGDSPLHF
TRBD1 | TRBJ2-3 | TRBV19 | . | TGTGCCAGTAGTATGGGAACAGGGGTGGGCACAGATACGCAGTATTTT | CASSMGTGVGTDTQYF
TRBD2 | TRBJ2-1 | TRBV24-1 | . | TGTGCCACCAGTGACTCCGGCGGGAGTGGGGATGAGCAGTTCTTC | CATSDSGGSGDEQFF
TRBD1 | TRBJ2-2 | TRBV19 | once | TGTGCCAGTAGTATCCGGACAGGGGAGGGTACCGGGGAGCTGTTTTTT | CASSIRTGEGTGELFF
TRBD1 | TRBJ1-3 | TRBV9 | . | TGTGCCAGCAGCGTAGCAGGACAGGGGGAAAACACCATATATTTT | CASSVAGQGENTIYF
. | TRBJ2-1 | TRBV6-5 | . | TGTGCCAGCAGACACAGGGCTAGCGGATACAATGAGCAGTTCTTC | CASRHRASGYNEQFF
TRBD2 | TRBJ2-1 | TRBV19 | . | TGTGCCAGTAGTAAGAGTTTTTCTAGCGGGAACCCAGCGGACAATGAGCAGTTCTTC | CASSKSFSSGNPADNEQFF
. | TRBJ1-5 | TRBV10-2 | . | TGCGCCAGCTACGGACAGAGCAATCAGCCCCAGCATTTT | CASYGQSNQPQHF
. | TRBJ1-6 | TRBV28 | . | TGTGCCAGCAGTTTAAGTACAGGGCTCCACTTT | CASSLSTGLHF
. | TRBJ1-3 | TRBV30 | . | TGTGCCTGGACCTCGGGGGATGGAAACACCATATATTTT | CAWTSGDGNTIYF
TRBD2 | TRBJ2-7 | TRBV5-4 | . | TGTGCCAGCAGGGCGGGACTAGCGGTATACGAGCAGTACTTC | CASRAGLAVYEQYF
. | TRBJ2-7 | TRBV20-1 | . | TGCAGTGCTAGTTCGGGGTCCTCCTCCTACGAGCAGTACTTC | CSASSGSSSYEQYF
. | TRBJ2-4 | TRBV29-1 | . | TGCAGCGTCGGAGTTGAGGGATTCATCAAAAACATTCAGTACTTC | CSVGVEGFIKNIQYF
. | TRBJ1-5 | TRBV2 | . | TGTGCCAGCAGAAGCTCATATAGCAATCAGCCCCAGCATTTT | CASRSSYSNQPQHF
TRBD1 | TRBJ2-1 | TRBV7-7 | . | TGTGCCAGCAGCTTAGAACAGGGGTCCTACAATGAGCAGTTCTTC | CASSLEQGSYNEQFF
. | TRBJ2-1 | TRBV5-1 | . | TGCGCCAGCAGCCCCGGGACAAAAGGTTACAATGAGCAGTTCTTC | CASSPGTKGYNEQFF
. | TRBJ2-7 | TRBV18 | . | TGTGCCAGCTCCTGGGACACTAGCGACGAGCAGTACTTC | CASSWDTSDEQYF
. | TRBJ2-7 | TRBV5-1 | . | TGCGCCAGCAGCTCAGTAGACACAAGCTACGAGCAGTACTTC | CASSSVDTSYEQYF
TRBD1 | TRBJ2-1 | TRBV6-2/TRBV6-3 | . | TGTGCCAGCAGTTACTCCTCCGGGACAGGGGGGAATGAGCAGTTCTTC | CASSYSSGTGGNEQFF
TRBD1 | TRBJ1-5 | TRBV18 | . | TGTGCCAGCTCACCCAACACAGGGGATAGCAATCAGCCCCAGCATTTT | CASSPNTGDSNQPQHF
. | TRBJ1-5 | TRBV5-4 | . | TGTGCCAGCAGCTTGGGAGGGGGTTATAGCAATCAGCCCCAGCATTTT | CASSLGGGYSNQPQHF
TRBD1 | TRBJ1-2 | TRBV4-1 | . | TGCGCCAGCAGCCAAGCACGGGGACAGGACTATGGCTACACCTTC | CASSQARGQDYGYTF
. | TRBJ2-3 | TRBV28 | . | TGTGCCAGCACCGACAGCGGGAGCACAGATACGCAGTATTTT | CASTDSGSTDTQYF
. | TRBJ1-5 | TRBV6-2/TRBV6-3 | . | TGTGCCAGCAGTCCGGGACAAAGCAATCAGCCCCAGCATTTT | CASSPGQSNQPQHF
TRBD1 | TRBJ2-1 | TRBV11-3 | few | TGTGCCAGCAGCCCACCAGGGGGCCCCTCCTACAATGAGCAGTTCTTC | CASSPPGGPSYNEQFF
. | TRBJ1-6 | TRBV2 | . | TGTGCCAGCAGCCCACAGGGTTCACCCCTCCACTTT | CASSPQGSPLHF
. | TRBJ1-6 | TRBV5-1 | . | TGCGCCAGCAGCTTAGGGGATAATTCACCCCTCCACTTT | CASSLGDNSPLHF
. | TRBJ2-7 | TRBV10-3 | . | TGTGCCATCAGTGCTGGGCAGGTTCCCTCCGAGCAGTACTTC | CAISAGQVPSEQYF
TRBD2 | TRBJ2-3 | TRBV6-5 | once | TGTGCCAGCAGTCGACTAGCGGGAGGAGATACGCAGTATTTT | CASSRLAGGDTQYF
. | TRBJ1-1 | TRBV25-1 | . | TGTGCCAGCAGCCGCCAGGGGCGGGTAATGGACACTGAAGCTTTCTTT | CASSRQGRVMDTEAFF
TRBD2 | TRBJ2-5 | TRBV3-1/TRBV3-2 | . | TGTGCCAGCAGCCAAGGACTAGCTATCACCCAAGAGACCCAGTACTTC | CASSQGLAITQETQYF
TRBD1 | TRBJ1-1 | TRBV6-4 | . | TGTGCCAGCACTATCCCGGGACAGGGGACGGGGATGAACACTGAAGCTTTCTTT | CASTIPGQGTGMNTEAFF
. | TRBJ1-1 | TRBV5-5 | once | TGTGCCAGCAGCTTGGGGGCAAACACTGAAGCTTTCTTT | CASSLGANTEAFF
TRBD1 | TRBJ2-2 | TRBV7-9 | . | TGTGCCAGCAGCCCCCGACAGGGCGGAACCGGGGAGCTGTTTTTT | CASSPRQGGTGELFF
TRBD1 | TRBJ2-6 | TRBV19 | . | TGTGCCAGTAGTATCACAGGGGGTCCCTCTGGGGCCAACGTCCTGACTTTC | CASSITGGPSGANVLTF
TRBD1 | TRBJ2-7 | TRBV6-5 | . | TGTGCCAGCAGTTCCACGGACAGGGGAAACTACGAGCAGTACTTC | CASSSTDRGNYEQYF
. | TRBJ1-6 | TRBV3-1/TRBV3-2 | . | TGTGCCAGCGCCACGGCAGGGGAGAATTCACCCCTCCACTTT | CASATAGENSPLHF
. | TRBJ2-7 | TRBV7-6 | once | TGTGCCAGCAGCTCAGTGGAGGTTGGGTTGCCCCTAGGGCAGTACTTC | CASSSVEVGLPLGQYF
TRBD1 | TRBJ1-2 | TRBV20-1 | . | TGCAGTGCTAGTCCCCGGACAGGGGATGGCTACACCTTC | CSASPRTGDGYTF
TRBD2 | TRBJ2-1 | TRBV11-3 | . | TGTGCCAGCAGCTTAGCCGCTACTAGCGGCGAGCAGTTCTTC | CASSLAATSGEQFF
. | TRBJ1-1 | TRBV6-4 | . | TGTGCCAGCAGTGTCTCCTCCGGGGAGGGCGGCTCTGAAGCTTTCTTT | CASSVSSGEGGSEAFF
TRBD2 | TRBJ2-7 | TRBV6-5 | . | TGTGCCAGCAGCTTGACTAGCGTCTCCTACGAGCAGTACTTC | CASSLTSVSYEQYF
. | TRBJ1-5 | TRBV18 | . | TGTGCCAGCTCCCAGGGTGTCAGTAATCAGCCCCAGCATTTT | CASSQGVSNQPQHF
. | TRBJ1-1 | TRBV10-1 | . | TGCGCCAGCAGTTTGGGTACGGGCACTGAAGCTTTCTTT | CASSLGTGTEAFF